Below, one T cell receptor (beta chain) is given with its context. The target antigen is unknown. A patient was excluded if there was uncontrolled infection, other autoimmune disease, pregnancy or lactation. PBMCs were sourced from more than 9 ml fresh peripheral blood. It was RNA transcripts that yielded the amplified TCR beta CDR3 regions. In the first-round RT-PCR of the TCR CDR3, the HTBI primer set was used. From the multiplex PCR reads, TCRdb called clonotypes with MiXCR, one entry per CDR3 protein. Of 400,000 to 550,000 distinct CDR3 sequences listed, roughly 14% are singletons. The sample comes from a study of T cells in Graves' hyperthyroidism and ophthalmopathy. The study's findings and limits: Classification by a 13 V-J model distinguished ophthalmopathy from stable hyperthyroidism.

The receptor comes from a woman between 18 and 29 years old with Graves' hyperthyroidism. Material for sequencing was blood.

The CDR3, as DNA: TGTGCCAGCACTGTGCTAGCGGGAACTCAAGAGACCCAGTACTTC. As protein: CASTVLAGTQETQYF. The gene calls are TRBV6-1 and TRBJ2-5, with 9 positions matching TRBD2. V trimming: 7 bases; J trimming: 2 bases; junction bases outside the gene matches: 8. The CDR3 covers 15 residues. The germline V gene has CDR1 MNHNS and CDR2 SASEGT.